This T cell receptor beta chain is from a study of Graves' ophthalmopathy and Graves' hyperthyroidism (dated by TCRdb to 2016 to 2019). With regard to the full study: A patient counted as having stable hyperthyroidism if there was no progression to ophthalmopathy within 18 months of follow-up. In six or seven hyperthyroidism patients, the T-cell repertoires found in thyroid tissue were compared with those found in blood. In total, 135 blood samples were TCR-sequenced: around 42 ophthalmopathy, around 75 hyperthyroidism and roughly 17 hyperthyroidism-to-ophthalmopathy patients. After sampling, hyperthyroidism patients received methimazole starting at 30 mg daily, and ophthalmopathy patients received high-dose intravenous methylprednisolone. An independent validation cohort comprised 18 hyperthyroidism patients and some 16 patients who later progressed from hyperthyroidism to ophthalmopathy. To explore V-J signatures that separate ophthalmopathy from hyperthyroidism, a discovery set of about 100 patients was enrolled, consisting of under 50 with ophthalmopathy and some 59 with stable hyperthyroidism. The study used signatures of the TCR beta repertoire to tell Graves' ophthalmopathy apart from Graves' hyperthyroidism and to predict which patients would progress to ophthalmopathy.

Hyperthyroidism patients were newly diagnosed, were aged 18 to 65 years, and had a disease duration under 2 months. Patients with other autoimmune diseases, uncontrolled infections, pregnancy or lactation were excluded. Clinical symptoms, serum thyroxine, TRAb, thyroid ultrasound and orbital computed tomography formed the basis of the diagnosis. Total RNA was extracted with Trizol reagent and quality-checked on an Agilent 2100 Bioanalyzer. The study at large found these results: In validation, the model predicted ophthalmopathy progression with about 71% sensitivity and roughly 72% specificity; roughly 11 predicted patients were CT-confirmed with GO in a median of about 7.1 months. Most expanded thyroid clonotypes with frequency above 0.001 were also detected in blood, suggesting blood repertoires may reflect the thyroid immune response. Sample size was not predetermined statistically, and investigators were not blinded to group allocation. Ophthalmopathy was separated from stable hyperthyroidism by the 13-signature model with about 85% sensitivity and 81% to 84% specificity in cross-validation and with 80%/75% in the test set.

For repertoire sequencing, TCR beta CDR3 regions were amplified from RNA transcripts. A first-round RT-PCR used HTBI primers with the Qiagen OneStep RT-PCR kit, followed by a second-round multiplex PCR, size selection and purification. Sequencing of the libraries was carried out on an Illumina HiSeq2000 in paired-end mode with 100 bp reads. In the paper's pipeline: SOAPnuke was used to process the reads, removing any read that contained adapters or uncalled bases, had a mean Phred below 15, or lacked an exact match to the constant primer or identifier. High-quality paired reads were merged with COPE v1.2.5. Each unique nucleotide sequence was treated as a clonotype, and MiTCR v1.1 was used to align the clonotypes to the IMGT TRB V, D and J references. The analysis was limited to V-J combinations with a frequency above 0.0001, which together covered more than 99% of repertoires. For each V-J combination, a TCR clonal expansion and chaos score was defined as F50 clonal expansion divided by the chaos observed in the TCRdist matrix. Features were reduced by Welch's t-statistics and random forest to approximately 13 V-J combinations, which fed a naive Bayes classifier. Thyroid-blood repertoire similarity was quantified with the Morisita-Horn index. Using fastp trimming at Q25 and MiXCR clonotype assembly, TCRdb reanalyzed the public sequencing data and kept in-frame beta chains. Rows with a matching CDR3 protein are joined into one entry that keeps the most common DNA and genes. Here the V and J calls rest on TCRdb's processing, not on the authors' analysis. The sample yields 1 million to 1.3 million distinct CDR3 sequences; about 38% were counted once. The ten most abundant clones make up around 10% of the sample.

Of note for this clonotype: The target of this receptor is not known. A read error is possible here, since a much larger clone lies one base away.

From cysteine to phenylalanine, the CDR3 is 15 amino acids long. Of the read, only the CDR3 DNA is kept; its 45 bases are in frame from base 1. The germline ends are 17 bases apart after V is trimmed by 6 bases and J by 2 bases. CDR1 and CDR2 are read off the germline V gene as WSHSY and SAAADI. The receptor chain draws on TRBV10-2 and TRBJ2-7; the D element might be TRBD1 or TRBD2, as each aligns at 5 bases. Sequences were obtained from peripheral blood or thyroid tissue (not recorded which). This clonotype was obtained from an adult man with Graves' hyperthyroidism. The DNA reads TGCGCCAGCAGCGCCGGGACGGCCGGGGCCTACGAGCAGTACTTC. The resulting protein is CASSAGTAGAYEQYF.